This T cell receptor (beta chain) was identified during a study of beta chain features in type 1 diabetes. Across the study: Patient and healthy donor groups were alike in age, gender and cell yields. Study-wide findings and caveats: Reads derived from cDNA could over-represent cells showing high TCR expression. There was a moderate but significant shortening of TCRB CDR3s in all four CD4+ subsets of Type 1 diabetes patients. Any role of HLA type in TCRB rearrangement remained unresolved here.

As regards this clone: What it binds is not known.

Looked up from germline, CDR1 is SQVTM and CDR2 is ANQGSEA. The CDR3 consists of 12 residues. The junction had 10 bases not matched to a gene; V was cut back by 3 bases and J by 14 bases. What was sequenced were expressed TCRB transcripts, since all of the isolated RNA had been reverse transcribed. Assay: immunoSEQ multiplex PCR; the TCRdb copy retains only in-frame clones and omits some. Among roughly 330,000 clones listed, roughly 14% were seen once. Sort purity for all populations was recorded as exceeding 98%. This clonotype originated in a woman younger than 35 with type 1 diabetes. Sequenced: naive CD4+ T cells from blood. The chain has TRBV29-1 and TRBJ1-2; 9 bases map to TRBD1. The CDR3 coding sequence is TGCAGCGTTGAGGCGGAAATGACAGGGGGGACCTTC. It codes for CSVEAEMTGGTF.